A selection of T cell receptor beta chains follows, all from one sample in a study of cytomegalovirus exposure and HLA in healthy donors. Using immunoSEQ multiplex PCR, the repertoire was profiled, and TCRdb retains in-frame clones only, with some absent. The profile shows 150,000 or so clones, roughly 87% of them singletons. Sequenced material: PBMCs. These receptors were collected from a woman aged 18-29 years in good health and CMV-seropositive. Each CDR3 is given with its conserved first and last residue. D genes are given only for firm matches. Clone size is given for some rows only: seen once, a few or many times, or a class if the clone is expanded.

cdr3_aa: CASSAQGTRNQPQHF
cdr3_nt: TGTGCCAGCAGCGCCCAGGGTACAAGGAATCAGCCCCAGCATTTT
j_call: TRBJ1-5
clone_size: -
d_call: -
v_call: TRBV9

cdr3_aa: CASSLEQGSRDEQYF
cdr3_nt: TGCGCCAGCAGCTTGGAACAGGGATCTCGCGACGAGCAGTACTTC
j_call: TRBJ2-7
clone_size: once
d_call: -
v_call: TRBV5-1

cdr3_aa: CASSFQGQGNEKLFF
cdr3_nt: TGTGCCAGCAGCTTTCAAGGACAGGGGAATGAAAAACTGTTTTTT
j_call: TRBJ1-4
clone_size: -
d_call: TRBD1
v_call: TRBV13

cdr3_aa: CASTGGGYTGELFF
cdr3_nt: TGTGCCAGCACTGGGGGCGGGTACACCGGGGAGCTGTTTTTT
j_call: TRBJ2-2
clone_size: -
d_call: -
v_call: TRBV2

cdr3_aa: CASRDSSGNTIYF
cdr3_nt: TGTGCCAGCAGGGACAGTTCGGGAAACACCATATATTTT
j_call: TRBJ1-3
clone_size: -
d_call: -
v_call: TRBV11-2

cdr3_aa: CASRGGNTGELFF
cdr3_nt: TGTGCCAGCAGGGGGGGGAACACCGGGGAGCTGTTTTTT
j_call: TRBJ2-2
clone_size: -
d_call: -
v_call: TRBV5-8

cdr3_aa: CASRLRPGIAGGDNEKLFF
cdr3_nt: TGTGCCAGCAGACTCCGCCCCGGTATAGCGGGGGGGGATAATGAAAAACTGTTTTTT
j_call: TRBJ1-4
clone_size: -
d_call: -
v_call: TRBV7-2

cdr3_aa: CASSLGSEQYF
cdr3_nt: TGTGCCAGCAGTTTGGGCAGCGAGCAGTACTTC
j_call: TRBJ2-7
clone_size: -
d_call: -
v_call: TRBV27

cdr3_aa: CAWTGTGVISPLHF
cdr3_nt: TGTGCCTGGACCGGGACAGGGGTCATTTCACCCCTCCACTTT
j_call: TRBJ1-6
clone_size: -
d_call: TRBD1
v_call: TRBV30

cdr3_aa: CASRRQENTEAFF
cdr3_nt: TGTGCCAGCAGAAGACAGGAGAACACTGAAGCTTTCTTT
j_call: TRBJ1-1
clone_size: -
d_call: -
v_call: TRBV7-3